This TCR beta chain comes out of a study of blood T cells in healthy people across ages. PCR was performed a second time for about 7 to 12 cycles using a sample-barcoded 5' primer and a J-beta primer mix. From the 5' RACE reads, TCRdb called clonotypes with MiXCR, one entry per CDR3 protein. The profile covers some 900,000 distinct CDR3 sequences, with around 48% appearing a single time and about an eighth taken by the ten largest. Trimming left V 7 bases short and J 0 bases short, with 14 bases between. CDR1 is MNHEY, CDR2 SVGAGI, per germline. CDR3 length: 15 amino acids. A single count supports this clonotype. Its matching antigen is unknown. General observations from the study: Diversity estimates drawn from one million T cells were deemed underestimates. A strong correlation between TCR beta diversity and naive T cell percentage was seen.

Sequencing was performed on blood. The chain is built from TRBV6-5 and TRBJ2-3; D may correspond to TRBD1 or TRBD2 (5 bases each). The receptor comes from a man aged 25-45 years in good health. In nucleotides, the CDR3 is TGTGCCAGCACTCCAAAGGGGAGTAGCACAGATACGCAGTATTTT. Protein product: CASTPKGSSTDTQYF.